The text below deals with one T cell receptor beta chain. The length of the CDR3 is 15 residues. Germline V lookup: CDR1 SEHNR, CDR2 FQNEAQ (reference sequence). Trimming removed 4 bases at V and 0 bases at J, with 12 bases between. The data stem from a study of blood T cell repertoires in COVID-19. The repertoire was sequenced with immunoSEQ multiplex PCR; TCRdb's copy has only in-frame clones and lacks some. The data show over 150,000 clones, 65% to 85% seen once. The TCR originated in a middle-aged man who had recovered from COVID-19. The V gene is TRBV7-9, the J gene TRBJ1-1; D remains unclear. Sample: PBMCs or T cells enriched from blood (not recorded which). CDR3 loop: CASSSSGGMNTEAFF. In nucleotides, the CDR3 is TGTGCCAGCAGCTCCAGCGGAGGTATGAACACTGAAGCTTTCTTT.